This T cell receptor beta chain was recorded in a study of T cell responses to AZD1222 COVID-19 vaccine. Study context: The study pooled second doses at about 4 or about 12 weeks. Regarding the study as a whole: The span of vaccine-associated CD4 TCRs extended across spike, with dominance at 160-218 and 743-854. Most donors were white British, females outnumbered males, and clonal diversity was possibly underestimated.

With respect to this clone: The antigen remains unidentified.

The CDR3 extends over 14 amino acids. The germline CDR1 and CDR2 sequences are GTSNPN and SVGIG (reference sequence). After removal of 3 bases from V and 6 bases from J, the junction contained 5 bases not matched to a gene. Measured with immunoSEQ multiplex PCR; TCRdb has only the in-frame clones, and not every one. This table holds about 110,000 clones, about four fifths found once. The clonotype comes from an adult in good health. Sample: peripheral blood, taken on day 0 of AZD1222 vaccination. V usage is TRBV30 and J usage is TRBJ2-1; 10 bases map to TRBD2. This CDR3 reads CAWSSGLASNEQFF. The CDR3 nucleotides are TGTGCCTGGAGCTCGGGACTAGCGAGCAATGAGCAGTTCTTC.